This T cell receptor (beta chain) stems from a study of blood T cell repertoires in COVID-19. Study-wide context: PBMCs, B-cell-depleted T cells, or T cells were the source of the cDNA or gDNA that made up the material.

The CDR3 totals 12 residues. CDR1 is LNHDA and CDR2 is SQIVND in the germline V gene (reference sequence). Trimming removed 5 bases from V and 6 bases from J, with 10 bases in between. As handled by the study authors: For nucleated cells, counts were estimated from reference gene primer amplification. Here immunoSEQ multiplex PCR was the method, and the copy in TCRdb shows in-frame clones only, minus some. That table furnishes V, J and clone size, whereas the DNA furnished D and trimming. In the table there are some 300,000 clones, roughly 91% of which are singletons. Participants were aged about 18 to 89 years from about two dozen US areas. Cohorts were assigned according to the clinical history that participants reported.

The sequencing input was PBMCs or T cells enriched from blood (not recorded which). The origin of this receptor is an older woman in a cohort exposed to, infected with or recovered from COVID-19 (not recorded which). The chain couples TRBV19 to TRBJ1-1; a possible D gene is TRBD1 (5 bases). DNA for the CDR3: TGTGCCAGTAGTCCACGGACATCTGAAGCTTTCTTT. This gives the protein CASSPRTSEAFF.